The 24 T cell receptor beta chains below all came from one sample that was sequenced in a study of PD-1 blockade in classical Hodgkin lymphoma. In every patient, relapse followed autologous stem cell transplantation, while exposure to brentuximab vedotin differed. Some clones are missing from TCRdb's copy, which holds only in-frame ones; the method was immunoSEQ multiplex PCR. The sample has about 40,000 clones, around 80% seen once. Sequenced material: peripheral blood mononuclear cells (PBMCs), taken at baseline. The source is a human donor with classical Hodgkin lymphoma.

This clone showed up just a few times. V and J are TRBV29-1 and TRBJ1-2, with 7 bases lining up with TRBD1. J gave up 7 bases and V 0 bases, and 11 bases lay outside the gene matches. The CDR3 is made up of 15 amino acids. CDR1 and CDR2 (germline): SQVTM, ANQGSEA. The CDR3 bases are TGCAGCGTTGAAGATCGGGCAGGGGGGAGTCCTGGCTACACCTTC. The encoded protein is CSVEDRAGGSPGYTF.

The CDR3 protein is CASSSRAFGGGTEAFF. CDR3 nucleotides: TGTGCCAGCAGCTCTAGGGCGTTCGGGGGGGGCACTGAAGCTTTCTTT. The J gene is TRBJ1-1, the V gene TRBV13, with D perhaps matching TRBD1 (5 bases). Trimming took off 4 bases at V and 4 bases at J, with 19 bases between the two ends. CDR3 length: 16 residues. Germline CDR1 is PRHDT and CDR2 is FYEKMQ (reference sequence). Using reference TRBV13 and TRBJ1-1 for the parts outside the CDR3, the full variable domain is AAGVIQSPRHLIKEKRETATLKCYPIPRHDTVYWYQQGPGQDPQFLISFYEKMQSDKGSIPDRFSAQQFSDYHSELNMSSLELGDSALYFCASSSRAFGGGTEAFFGQGTRLTVV.

The chain combines TRBV5-6 with TRBJ1-2; 7 bases match TRBD1. Germline loops: CDR1 SGHDT, CDR2 YYEEEE. With 4 bases clipped from V and 3 bases from J, the junction kept 3 bases outside the gene matches. There are 13 residues in the CDR3. The DNA of the CDR3 is TGTGCCAGCAGCCCCCAGGGGGACTATGGCTACACCTTC. Its protein is CASSPQGDYGYTF.

This chain joins TRBV4-3 and TRBJ1-4, with 11 bases aligning to TRBD1. Germline lookup yields CDR1 LGHNA and CDR2 YSLEER. This CDR3 has 15 amino acids. V was clipped by 3 bases and J by 8 bases; unmatched bases: 5. The CDR3 loop is CASSQGQGGSEKLFF. For the CDR3, the DNA is TGCGCCAGCAGCCAGGGACAGGGGGGAAGCGAAAAACTGTTTTTT.

This chain links TRBV5-4 with TRBJ2-1; maybe TRBD2 (5 bases). The length of the CDR3 is 13 residues. V was shortened by 4 bases and J by 7 bases, with 12 bases between the two germline ends. Germline V gene data show CDR1 as SGHNT and CDR2 as YYREEE (reference sequence). The CDR3 reads CASSPEQRNEQFF. CDR3 nucleotides: TGTGCCAGCAGCCCTGAACAGCGGAATGAGCAGTTCTTC.

The chain is built from TRBV7-2 and TRBJ1-1, with 9 bases lining up with TRBD1. CDR3 size: 14 residues. The germline CDR1 and CDR2 sequences are SGHTA and FQGNSA. With V trimmed by 5 bases and J by 3 bases, 4 bases remained unmatched. CDR3 loop: CASSTGGGYTEAFF. The CDR3 DNA sequence: TGTGCCAGCAGCACAGGGGGCGGTTACACTGAAGCTTTCTTT. Full variable domain (outside the CDR3, taken from reference TRBV7-2 and TRBJ1-1): GAGVSQSPSNKVTEKGKDVELRCDPISGHTALYWYRQSLGQGLEFLIYFQGNSAPDKSGLPSDRFSAERTGGSVSTLTIQRTQQEDSAVYLCASSTGGGYTEAFFGQGTRLTVV.

V and J are TRBV19 and TRBJ1-1; D perhaps matches TRBD1 (5 bases). This CDR3 region has 12 residues. Germline V lookup: CDR1 LNHDA, CDR2 SQIVND (reference sequence). Trimming pared 2 bases from V and 7 bases from J, leaving 8 bases between. DNA for the CDR3: TGTGCCAGTAGTATATCAGGGTTTGAAGCTTTCTTT. Residues: CASSISGFEAFF.

The chain links TRBV9 to TRBJ2-2; 16 nucleotides line up with TRBD2. This CDR3 spans 21 amino acids. V lost 3 bases to trimming and J lost 5 bases; unmatched junction nucleotides: 16. Germline CDR1 SGDLS, CDR2 YYNGEE. Here the CDR3 reads CASSGLPTGTSGGGWTGELFF. In DNA, the CDR3 is TGTGCCAGCAGCGGCCTCCCGACCGGGACTAGCGGGGGGGGTTGGACCGGGGAGCTGTTTTTT.

The chain combines TRBV9 with TRBJ1-3; a possible D gene is TRBD1 (5 bases). The germline CDR1 and CDR2 sequences are SGDLS and YYNGEE. CDR3 length: 17 amino acids. The V and J ends lost 0 bases and 2 bases respectively, with 15 bases between them. CDR3 DNA: TGTGCCAGCAGCGTAGGGAGGGAGGGGAGCGCTGGAAACACCATATATTTT. Protein sequence: CASSVGREGSAGNTIYF.

This clone was detected once. The chain recombines TRBV18 with TRBJ2-2; D ambiguous. Germline assignment: CDR1 KGHSH and CDR2 LQKENI. The CDR3 spans 14 residues. With 4 bases removed from V and 0 bases from J, the gap between germline ends came to 6 bases. The CDR3 is CASSLTTNTGELFF. DNA of the CDR3: TGTGCCAGCTCACTAACAACGAACACCGGGGAGCTGTTTTTT.

V and J are TRBV4-3 and TRBJ2-1, with TRBD2 matching 10 bases. This CDR3 spans 17 amino acids. From germline, CDR1 is LGHNA and CDR2 YSLEER. With 3 bases clipped from V and 1 base from J, the junction kept 6 bases outside the gene matches. The CDR3 DNA follows: TGCGCCAGCAGCCACATAGGGACTAGCGTGTCCTACAATGAGCAGTTCTTC. Amino acids: CASSHIGTSVSYNEQFF.

This clone was counted a single time. The chain uses TRBV4-3 and TRBJ2-3; 8 nucleotides line up with TRBD2. Germline V gives CDR1 LGHNA, CDR2 YSLEER. V gave up 1 base and J gave up 5 bases; unmatched junction bases: 8. The CDR3 runs to 16 residues. CDR3 protein: CASSQGGRGEEDTQYF. CDR3 bases: TGCGCCAGCAGCCAAGGGGGGCGGGGGGAGGAAGATACGCAGTATTTT.

This chain joins TRBV11-2 and TRBJ2-7; D might be TRBD2 (6 bases). The CDR3 has 14 amino acids. With 3 bases removed from V and 4 bases from J, the gap between germline ends came to 13 bases. Germline V CDR1 and CDR2: SGHAT, FQNNGV. The CDR3: CASSFFGLPYEQYF. CDR3 bases: TGTGCCAGCAGCTTTTTTGGACTACCGTACGAGCAGTACTTC.

J is TRBJ2-2 and V is TRBV11-2; the D gene is possibly TRBD1 (6 bases). CDR1 and CDR2 from the germline V gene are SGHAT and FQNNGV. Between the trimmed V and J ends, which lost 4 bases and 7 bases, there was a span of 10 bases. CDR3 length: 13 amino acids. The CDR3 sequence: CASSWRGGGELFF. The CDR3 coding sequence is TGTGCCAGCAGCTGGAGAGGGGGCGGGGAGCTGTTTTTT. The full variable domain, with the rest looked up from reference TRBV11-2 and TRBJ2-2, is EAGVAQSPRYKIIEKRQSVAFWCNPISGHATLYWYQQILGQGPKLLIQFQNNGVVDDSQLPKDRFSAERLKGVDSTLKIQPAKLEDSAVYLCASSWRGGGELFFGEGSRLTVL.

This chain joins TRBV21-1 and TRBJ2-7. TRBV21-1 is a pseudogene segment. The CDR3 loop spans 14 amino acids. CDR3 in DNA: TGTGCCAGCGCAAACGGGGCATCGTCCTACGAGCAGTACTTC. Protein sequence: CASANGASSYEQYF.

V usage is TRBV7-2 and J usage is TRBJ2-7; 11 positions match TRBD1. The CDR3 length is 17 residues. The germline V gene encodes CDR1 SGHTA and CDR2 FQGNSA. With V trimmed by 1 base and J by 2 bases, 7 bases remained unmatched. Written as DNA, the CDR3 is TGTGCCAGCAGCTTAGGGTCCGGGACAGGGGGACCCTACGAGCAGTACTTC. Translation: CASSLGSGTGGPYEQYF.

This clone was observed a handful of times. V usage is TRBV2 and J usage is TRBJ2-7; 7 nucleotides agree with TRBD1. Per the germline V gene, CDR1 is SNHLY and CDR2 is FYNNEI. The ends lost 6 bases at V and 2 bases at J; junction bases unmatched: 7. This CDR3 has 14 amino acids. CDR3 sequence (DNA): TGTGCCAGCAGGTCTGGGACAGAGACCTACGAGCAGTACTTC. Residues: CASRSGTETYEQYF. The full variable domain, completed using reference TRBV2 and TRBJ2-7, is EPEVTQTPSHQVTQMGQEVILRCVPISNHLYFYWYRQILGQKVEFLVSFYNNEISEKSEIFDDQFSVERPDGSNFTLKIRSTKLEDSAMYFCASRSGTETYEQYFGPGTRLTVT.

The chain joins TRBV7-2 to TRBJ2-6, with TRBD1 matching over 7 bases. V lost 2 bases and J lost 4; bases outside the gene matches: 2. The CDR3 length is 15 residues. Germline CDR1 and CDR2: SGHTA and FQGNSA. CDR3 sequence: CASSLPRGGANVLTF. In nucleotides, the CDR3 is TGTGCCAGCAGCTTACCCAGGGGGGGGGCCAACGTCCTGACTTTC. Supplemented by reference TRBV7-2 and TRBJ2-6, the full variable domain reads GAGVSQSPSNKVTEKGKDVELRCDPISGHTALYWYRQSLGQGLEFLIYFQGNSAPDKSGLPSDRFSAERTGGSVSTLTIQRTQQEDSAVYLCASSLPRGGANVLTFGAGSRLTVL.

DNA of the CDR3: TGTGCCAGCAGTCCCCCAGGTTGGGAGCAGTACTTC. This encodes CASSPPGWEQYF. The chain uses TRBV6-6 and TRBJ2-7; D is uncertain. Deletions cut 5 bases from V and 7 bases from J, with 12 bases between. The germline gives CDR1 MNHNY, CDR2 SVGAGI (reference sequence). This CDR3 contains 12 residues.

The V gene is TRBV6-6, the J gene TRBJ1-3; D gene uncertain. This CDR3 spans 15 amino acids. V lost 0 bases to trimming and J lost 2 bases, with 8 bases between them. CDR1 is MNHNY, CDR2 SVGAGI, per germline (reference sequence). CDR3 protein: CASSYSNGAGNTIYF. CDR3 in DNA: TGTGCCAGCAGTTACTCGAATGGGGCTGGAAACACCATATATTTT.

The chain has TRBV4-3 and TRBJ2-7; D perhaps matches TRBD2 (6 bases). Trimming cost V 4 bases and J 4 bases, with 17 bases left between them. From germline, CDR1 is LGHNA and CDR2 YSLEER. The CDR3 runs 15 residues. The CDR3 coding sequence is TGCGCCAGCAGCCTAGGCCGGGCCCGGGAGTACGAGCAGTACTTC. Its translation is CASSLGRAREYEQYF.

The chain combines TRBV5-4 with TRBJ2-7; D perhaps matches TRBD1 (5 bases). Between the trimmed V and J ends, which lost 0 bases and 2 bases, there was a span of 9 bases. Germline V CDR1 and CDR2: SGHNT, YYREEE (reference sequence). The CDR3 covers 14 residues. The CDR3: CASSLGQGPYEQYF. The CDR3, as DNA: TGTGCCAGCAGCTTGGGGCAGGGCCCCTACGAGCAGTACTTC. The whole variable domain, remainder taken from reference TRBV5-4 and TRBJ2-7, is ETGVTQSPTHLIKTRGQQVTLRCSSQSGHNTVSWYQQALGQGPQFIFQYYREEENGRGNFPPRFSGLQFPNYSSELNVNALELDDSALYLCASSLGQGPYEQYFGPGTRLTVT.

The CDR3 reads CASSPALWNEQFF. As DNA, the CDR3 is TGTGCCAGCAGCCCGGCCCTGTGGAATGAGCAGTTCTTC. This chain links TRBV7-2 with TRBJ2-1; D gene ambiguous. Germline V CDR1 and CDR2: SGHTA, FQGNSA. V lost 5 bases to trimming and J lost 7 bases, with 12 bases between them. This CDR3 region has 13 residues.

The rearrangement uses TRBV30 and TRBJ1-6; tentative D call: TRBD1 (6 bases). The CDR3 is 11 residues long. Germline V gene data show CDR1 as GTSNPN and CDR2 as SVGIG (reference sequence). The V end lost 4 bases, the J end lost 14 bases, and 12 bases lay between the germline ends. The chain's CDR3 is CAWKRGDTLHF. CDR3 sequence (DNA): TGTGCCTGGAAACGCGGGGACACCCTCCACTTT.